A selection of T cell receptor beta chains follows, all from one sample in a study of blood T cell repertoires in COVID-19. TCRdb keeps only in-frame clones here, not all; method: immunoSEQ multiplex PCR. Of 250,000 to 300,000 clones in the sample, approximately 78% were seen once. The specimen was PBMCs or T cells enriched from blood (not recorded which). These receptors originate from a man in his forties who had been exposed to COVID-19. Both conserved end residues are part of each CDR3. The D gene is left open where the match is weak. Clone sizes are given selectively: once, few, many, or a class where the clone is expanded.

clone size: once; V gene: TRBV3-1/TRBV3-2; D gene: -; J gene: TRBJ1-1; CDR3 DNA: TGTGCCAGCAGACCCAGGGCTTCTGAGGTGGTAGCTTTCTTT; CDR3 protein: CASRPRASEVVAFF
clone size: once; V gene: TRBV5-4; D gene: -; J gene: TRBJ2-6; CDR3 DNA: TGTGCCAGCAGCTTGGGCGGTTGGGCTGGGGCCAACGTCCTGACTTTC; CDR3 protein: CASSLGGWAGANVLTF
clone size: -; V gene: TRBV7-9; D gene: TRBD1; J gene: TRBJ2-1; CDR3 DNA: TGTGCCAGCAGCTTCTCCGGGACAGGGTGGTTCTTC; CDR3 protein: CASSFSGTGWFF
clone size: -; V gene: TRBV6-5; D gene: TRBD1; J gene: TRBJ1-2; CDR3 DNA: TGTGCTAGCGAGGGACAGGGCATCTATGGCTACACCTTC; CDR3 protein: CASEGQGIYGYTF
clone size: -; V gene: TRBV11-2; D gene: TRBD1; J gene: TRBJ2-7; CDR3 DNA: TGTGCCAGCAGCCCGACAGGGTCCTACGAGCAGTACTTC; CDR3 protein: CASSPTGSYEQYF
clone size: once; V gene: TRBV3-1/TRBV3-2; D gene: -; J gene: TRBJ1-2; CDR3 DNA: TGTGCCAGCAGCCAAGTAAACTCTTATGGCTACACCTTC; CDR3 protein: CASSQVNSYGYTF
clone size: -; V gene: TRBV5-1; D gene: TRBD2; J gene: TRBJ2-3; CDR3 DNA: TGCGCCAGCAGCTTGGCCGGACTAGCAGATACGCAGTATTTT; CDR3 protein: CASSLAGLADTQYF
clone size: few; V gene: TRBV7-2; D gene: -; J gene: TRBJ2-7; CDR3 DNA: TGTGCCAGCAGCTTCGCAGGGTCCTACGAGCAGTACTTC; CDR3 protein: CASSFAGSYEQYF
clone size: -; V gene: TRBV19; D gene: TRBD2; J gene: TRBJ2-1; CDR3 DNA: TGTGCCAGTAGTATCCTTGCTAGCGGGAGAGCTGATGAGCAGTTCTTC; CDR3 protein: CASSILASGRADEQFF
clone size: -; V gene: TRBV6-2/TRBV6-3; D gene: -; J gene: TRBJ2-5; CDR3 DNA: TGTGCCAGCAGTTATTTCGCAGGGAGGACTGAAGAGACCCAGTACTTC; CDR3 protein: CASSYFAGRTEETQYF
clone size: -; V gene: TRBV30; D gene: -; J gene: TRBJ2-7; CDR3 DNA: TGTGCCTGGAGGAGGACAGTGGTCGAGCAGTACTTC; CDR3 protein: CAWRRTVVEQYF
clone size: -; V gene: TRBV9; D gene: -; J gene: TRBJ1-1; CDR3 DNA: TGTGCCAGCAGCTTTATGGGGGCAACTGAAGCTTTCTTT; CDR3 protein: CASSFMGATEAFF
clone size: -; V gene: TRBV10-3; D gene: TRBD2; J gene: TRBJ2-7; CDR3 DNA: TGTGCCATCATCTCGGCTAGCGGCTACGAGCAGTACTTC; CDR3 protein: CAIISASGYEQYF
clone size: -; V gene: TRBV3-1/TRBV3-2; D gene: TRBD2; J gene: TRBJ2-5; CDR3 DNA: TGTGCCAGCAGCCAAAATAGCGGGATGTTCGAGACCCAGTACTTC; CDR3 protein: CASSQNSGMFETQYF
clone size: -; V gene: TRBV18; D gene: -; J gene: TRBJ1-2; CDR3 DNA: TGTGCCAGCTCACCCCCGGGTAGCTATGGCTACACCTTC; CDR3 protein: CASSPPGSYGYTF
clone size: -; V gene: TRBV20-1; D gene: TRBD2; J gene: TRBJ2-3; CDR3 DNA: TGCAGTGCTAGTCCATCGGGGGGGGCACTGCGCACAGATACGCAGTATTTT; CDR3 protein: CSASPSGGALRTDTQYF
clone size: few; V gene: TRBV5-5; D gene: -; J gene: TRBJ2-5; CDR3 DNA: TGTGCCAGCAGCTTGGCGGGTAGGGAGACCCAGTACTTC; CDR3 protein: CASSLAGRETQYF
clone size: -; V gene: TRBV7-2; D gene: -; J gene: TRBJ1-3; CDR3 DNA: TGTGCCAGCAGCTTAGCGCAGGGTAGCTCAGGAAACACCATATATTTT; CDR3 protein: CASSLAQGSSGNTIYF
clone size: -; V gene: TRBV27; D gene: -; J gene: TRBJ2-7; CDR3 DNA: TGTGCCAGCAGTTCCCCCAAGACAGGATACGAGCAGTACTTC; CDR3 protein: CASSSPKTGYEQYF
clone size: -; V gene: TRBV9; D gene: TRBD1; J gene: TRBJ2-1; CDR3 DNA: TGTGCCAGCAGCTCAGGGGGCACGAATGAGCAGTTCTTC; CDR3 protein: CASSSGGTNEQFF
clone size: once; V gene: TRBV5-1; D gene: -; J gene: TRBJ2-7; CDR3 DNA: TGCGCCAGCAACGAAGATCAGGGATACGAGCAGTACTTC; CDR3 protein: CASNEDQGYEQYF
clone size: -; V gene: TRBV29-1; D gene: -; J gene: TRBJ1-1; CDR3 DNA: TGCAGCGTTGACAGGGGTGCTGAAGCTTTCTTT; CDR3 protein: CSVDRGAEAFF
clone size: -; V gene: TRBV4-1; D gene: TRBD1; J gene: TRBJ2-2; CDR3 DNA: TGCGCCAGCAGTCGAACAGGGGGTACCGGGGAGCTGTTTTTT; CDR3 protein: CASSRTGGTGELFF
clone size: -; V gene: TRBV10-3; D gene: TRBD2; J gene: TRBJ2-1; CDR3 DNA: TGTGCCATCAGTGGAGGCGGACTAGCGGGGATTGAGCAGTTCTTC; CDR3 protein: CAISGGGLAGIEQFF
clone size: -; V gene: TRBV6-5; D gene: -; J gene: TRBJ1-1; CDR3 DNA: TGTGCCAGCAGTTACTCTGTTTTGGGGAGCGCTGAAGCTTTCTTT; CDR3 protein: CASSYSVLGSAEAFF
clone size: -; V gene: TRBV12-3/TRBV12-4; D gene: TRBD2; J gene: TRBJ2-3; CDR3 DNA: TGTGCCAGCAGTTTAAGCGGGAGAAGTACGCAGTATTTT; CDR3 protein: CASSLSGRSTQYF
clone size: -; V gene: TRBV5-5; D gene: TRBD1; J gene: TRBJ1-1; CDR3 DNA: TGTGCCAGCAGCTTGGAGGACAGGGACACTGAAGCTTTCTTT; CDR3 protein: CASSLEDRDTEAFF
clone size: many; V gene: TRBV30; D gene: -; J gene: TRBJ1-4; CDR3 DNA: TGTGCCTGGTGGAGAAGGCAGGGCCGTGAAAAACTGTTTTTT; CDR3 protein: CAWWRRQGREKLFF
clone size: few; V gene: TRBV9; D gene: TRBD1; J gene: TRBJ2-3; CDR3 DNA: TGTGCCAGCAGCGCTCGACAGGGCCCAAACACAGATACGCAGTATTTT; CDR3 protein: CASSARQGPNTDTQYF
clone size: -; V gene: TRBV12-3/TRBV12-4; D gene: -; J gene: TRBJ2-2; CDR3 DNA: TGTGCCAGCAGTTTTGGAGGCGGGGAGCTGTTTTTT; CDR3 protein: CASSFGGGELFF